This T cell receptor beta chain is from a study of blood T cell repertoires in COVID-19. Study at large: Researchers got acute and convalescent COVID-19 samples from the United States, Italy and Spain. PBMCs, B-cell-depleted T cells, or T cells were the source of the cDNA or gDNA that made up the material.

This CDR3 has 11 residues. The V gene lost 11 bases and the J gene lost 4 bases, with 11 bases spanning the gap. Germline V gives CDR1 ENHRY, CDR2 SYGVKD. Per the original data handling: It was from reference gene primer amplification that nucleated cell counts were estimated. The method was immunoSEQ multiplex PCR; TCRdb's version includes in-frame clones alone and lacks a portion of them. From that table come the V and J calls and clone size; the DNA was used to work out D and trimming. The data contain over 250,000 clones, 91% of them singletons. The rearrangement links TRBV10-3 to TRBJ1-1; D is unclear. The sample taken for sequencing was peripheral blood. This clonotype was obtained from a young woman with COVID-19, enrolled during active disease. This CDR3 is CALSSGTEAFF. For the CDR3, the DNA is TGTGCCCTCTCATCAGGCACTGAAGCTTTCTTT.